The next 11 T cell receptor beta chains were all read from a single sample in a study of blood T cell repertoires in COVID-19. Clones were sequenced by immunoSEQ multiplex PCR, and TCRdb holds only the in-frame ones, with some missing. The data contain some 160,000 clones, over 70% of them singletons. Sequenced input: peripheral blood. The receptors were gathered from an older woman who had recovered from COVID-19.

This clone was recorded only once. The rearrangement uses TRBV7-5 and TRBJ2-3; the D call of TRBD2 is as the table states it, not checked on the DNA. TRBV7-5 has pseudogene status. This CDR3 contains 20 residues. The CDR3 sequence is CVRSLVWWLRSLAGEVTQYF. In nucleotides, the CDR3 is TGTGTCAGAAGCTTAGTTTGGTGGTTACGGTCACTAGCCGGAGAAGTTACGCAGTATTTT.

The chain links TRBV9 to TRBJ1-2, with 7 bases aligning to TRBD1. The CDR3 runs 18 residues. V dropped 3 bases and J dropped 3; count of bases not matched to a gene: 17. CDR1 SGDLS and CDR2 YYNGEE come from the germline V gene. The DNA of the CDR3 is TGTGCCAGCAGCGGGCGGCACGGGGGGGACAGCCCGTACTATGGCTACACCTTC. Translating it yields CASSGRHGGDSPYYGYTF. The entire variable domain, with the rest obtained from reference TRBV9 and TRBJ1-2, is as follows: DSGVTQTPKHLITATGQRVTLRCSPRSGDLSVYWYQQSLDQGLQFLIQYYNGEERAKGNILERFSAQQFPDLHSELNLSSLELGDSALYFCASSGRHGGDSPYYGYTFGSGTRLTVV.

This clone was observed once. The DNA of the CDR3 is TGCGCCAGCAGTTGGGGAGGTCGGACAGGGTCGGCTGAAGCTTTCTTT. Its translation is CASSWGGRTGSAEAFF. V gene TRBV5-1 combines with J gene TRBJ1-1; 8 nucleotides line up with TRBD1. This CDR3 is 16 amino acids long. Trimming removed 5 bases from V and 6 bases from J; junction bases left unmatched: 15. Germline CDR1 and CDR2: SGHRS and YFSETQ. The full variable domain, its missing parts supplied by reference TRBV5-1 and TRBJ1-1, is KAGVTQTPRYLIKTRGQQVTLSCSPISGHRSVSWYQQTPGQGLQFLFEYFSETQRNKGNFPGRFSGRQFSNSRSEMNVSTLELGDSALYLCASSWGGRTGSAEAFFGQGTRLTVV.

The CDR3 is CSVEDMGAREKLFF. DNA of the CDR3: TGCAGCGTTGAAGATATGGGGGCCCGGGAAAAACTGTTTTTT. The chain uses TRBV29-1 and TRBJ1-4; D may be TRBD1 (6 bases). V was pared by 0 bases and J by 8 bases, with 13 bases between. Germline loops: CDR1 SQVTM, CDR2 ANQGSEA. This CDR3 is built from 14 residues.

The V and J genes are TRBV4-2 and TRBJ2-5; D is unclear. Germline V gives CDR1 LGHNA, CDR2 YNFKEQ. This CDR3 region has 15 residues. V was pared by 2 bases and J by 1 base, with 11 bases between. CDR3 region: CASSQSRLAQETQYF. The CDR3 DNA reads TGTGCCAGCAGCCAAAGTCGATTAGCCCAAGAGACCCAGTACTTC.

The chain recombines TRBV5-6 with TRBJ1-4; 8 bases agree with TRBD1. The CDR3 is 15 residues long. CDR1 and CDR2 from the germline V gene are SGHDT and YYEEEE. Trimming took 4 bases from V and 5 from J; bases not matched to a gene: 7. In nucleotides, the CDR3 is TGTGCCAGCAGCCCGATTAACAGGGGGAATGAAAAACTGTTTTTT. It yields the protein CASSPINRGNEKLFF. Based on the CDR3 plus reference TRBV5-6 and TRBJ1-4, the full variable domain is DAGVTQSPTHLIKTRGQQVTLRCSPKSGHDTVSWYQQALGQGPQFIFQYYEEEERQRGNFPDRFSGHQFPNYSSELNVNALLLGDSALYLCASSPINRGNEKLFFGSGTQLSVL.

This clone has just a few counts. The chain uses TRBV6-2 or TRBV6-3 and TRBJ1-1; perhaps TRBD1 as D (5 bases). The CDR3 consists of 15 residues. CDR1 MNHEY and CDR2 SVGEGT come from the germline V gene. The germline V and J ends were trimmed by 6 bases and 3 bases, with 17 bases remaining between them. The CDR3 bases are TGTGCCAGCAGCCTAGAGACAGAACTTTACACTGAAGCTTTCTTT. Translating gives CASSLETELYTEAFF.

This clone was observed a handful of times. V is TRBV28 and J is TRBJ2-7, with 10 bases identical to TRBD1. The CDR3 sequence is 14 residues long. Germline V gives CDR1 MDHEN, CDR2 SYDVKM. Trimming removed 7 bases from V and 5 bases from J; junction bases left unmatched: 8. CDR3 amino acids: CASNTRDRGNEQYF. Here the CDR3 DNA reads TGTGCCAGCAATACCCGGGACAGGGGAAACGAGCAGTACTTC.

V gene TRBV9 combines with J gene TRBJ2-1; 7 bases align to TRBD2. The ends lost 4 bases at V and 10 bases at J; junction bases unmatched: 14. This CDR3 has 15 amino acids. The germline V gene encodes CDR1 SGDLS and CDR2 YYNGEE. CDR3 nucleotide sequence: TGTGCCAGCAGCCCCCGGGCCCCGTCAGCGGGGGAGCAGTTCTTC. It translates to CASSPRAPSAGEQFF.

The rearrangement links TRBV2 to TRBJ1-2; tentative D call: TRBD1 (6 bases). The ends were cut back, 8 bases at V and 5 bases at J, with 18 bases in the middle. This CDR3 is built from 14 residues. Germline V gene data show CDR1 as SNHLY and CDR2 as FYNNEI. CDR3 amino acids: CASFPGGGRYGYTF. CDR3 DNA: TGTGCCAGCTTCCCTGGGGGGGGCAGGTATGGCTACACCTTC. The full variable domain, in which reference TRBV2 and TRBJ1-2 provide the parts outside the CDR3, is EPEVTQTPSHQVTQMGQEVILRCVPISNHLYFYWYRQILGQKVEFLVSFYNNEISEKSEIFDDQFSVERPDGSNFTLKIRSTKLEDSAMYFCASFPGGGRYGYTFGSGTRLTVV.

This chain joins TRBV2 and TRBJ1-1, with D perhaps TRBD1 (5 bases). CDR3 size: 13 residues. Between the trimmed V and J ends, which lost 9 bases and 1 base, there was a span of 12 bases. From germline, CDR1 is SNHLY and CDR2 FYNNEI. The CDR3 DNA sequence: TGTGCCAGGCCTTCGGGGGGGAACACTGAAGCTTTCTTT. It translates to CARPSGGNTEAFF. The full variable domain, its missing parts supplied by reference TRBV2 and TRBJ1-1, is EPEVTQTPSHQVTQMGQEVILRCVPISNHLYFYWYRQILGQKVEFLVSFYNNEISEKSEIFDDQFSVERPDGSNFTLKIRSTKLEDSAMYFCARPSGGNTEAFFGQGTRLTVV.